This T cell receptor beta chain was sequenced during a study of CD8+ T cells in alopecia areata. PBMCs provided sorted CD4+ and CD8+ T cells. Extracted RNA was reverse transcribed into cDNA, the sequencing template. The method was immunoSEQ multiplex PCR; TCRdb's version includes in-frame clones alone and lacks a portion of them. Found here are 98,000 or so clones, 59% of them singletons; the top ten hold less than 25%. Trimming left V 1 base short and J 4 bases short, with 9 bases between. CDR3 length equals 14 residues. Germline V gene data show CDR1 as SEHNR and CDR2 as FQNEAQ (reference sequence).

Input material: CD8+ T cells sorted from blood. The rearrangement uses TRBV7-9 and TRBJ2-3, with D hard to call. The source is a human donor in good health. The CDR3, as DNA: TGTGCCAGCAGCTTAGGGCAGGACGCAGATACGCAGTATTTT. Amino acid sequence: CASSLGQDADTQYF.